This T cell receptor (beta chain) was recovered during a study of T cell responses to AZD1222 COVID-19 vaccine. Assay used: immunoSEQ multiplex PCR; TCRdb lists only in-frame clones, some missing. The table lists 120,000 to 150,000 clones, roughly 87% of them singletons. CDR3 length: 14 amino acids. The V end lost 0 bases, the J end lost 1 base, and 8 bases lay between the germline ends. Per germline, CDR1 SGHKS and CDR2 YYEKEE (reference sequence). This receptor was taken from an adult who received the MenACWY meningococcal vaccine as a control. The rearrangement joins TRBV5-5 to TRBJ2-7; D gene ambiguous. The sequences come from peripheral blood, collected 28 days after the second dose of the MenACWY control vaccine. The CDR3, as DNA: TGTGCCAGCAGCTTGGTAACAGCATCCTACGAGCAGTACTTC. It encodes CASSLVTASYEQYF.